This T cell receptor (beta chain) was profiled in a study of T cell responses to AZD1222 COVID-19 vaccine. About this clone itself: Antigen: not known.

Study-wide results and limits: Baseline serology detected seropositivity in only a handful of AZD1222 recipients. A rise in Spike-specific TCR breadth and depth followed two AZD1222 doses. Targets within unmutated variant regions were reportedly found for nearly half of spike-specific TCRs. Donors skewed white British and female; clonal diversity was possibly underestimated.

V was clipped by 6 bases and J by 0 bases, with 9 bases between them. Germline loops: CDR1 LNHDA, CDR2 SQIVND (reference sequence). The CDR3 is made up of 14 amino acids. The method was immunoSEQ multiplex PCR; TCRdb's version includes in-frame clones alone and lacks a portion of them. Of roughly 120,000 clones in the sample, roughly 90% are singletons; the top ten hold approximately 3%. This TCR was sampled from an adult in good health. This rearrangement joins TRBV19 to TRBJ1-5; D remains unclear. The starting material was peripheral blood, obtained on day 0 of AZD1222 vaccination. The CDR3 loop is CASSVSNSNQPQHF. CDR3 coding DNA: TGTGCCAGTAGCGTTAGTAATAGCAATCAGCCCCAGCATTTT.